This TCR beta chain was sequenced during a study of prognosis after radiotherapy for stage I lung cancer. Background on the study: Enrolled patients comprised 14 to 15 with newly diagnosed primary stage I lung tumors and 4 to 6 with oligometastatic NSCLC after surgical resection of the primary tumor.

From genomic DNA, TCR beta CDR3 was amplified by two-round multiplex PCR. During first-round PCR, primers specific to each TRBV and TRBJ gene were used. TCRdb ran MiXCR on the multiplex PCR reads and lists one entry per CDR3 protein. The data hold roughly 14,000 distinct CDR3 sequences, with around 29% observed a single time. Investigators drew approximately 6.5 milliliters of peripheral blood at each of two time points. This CDR3 is built from 16 residues. Germline V gives CDR1 SGHRS, CDR2 YFSETQ. V dropped 4 bases and J dropped 2; count of bases not matched to a gene: 5. This clonotype was found many times.

Sequencing was performed on PBMCs, taken before or after stereotactic body radiation therapy (not recorded which). This chain joins TRBV5-1 and TRBJ2-2; 10 bases are a match to TRBD2. The origin of this receptor is a donor at least 50 years old with non-small cell lung cancer. The DNA for the CDR3 is TGCGCCAGCAGCCCACTAGCGGGATCCAACACCGGGGAGCTGTTTTTT. Protein: CASSPLAGSNTGELFF.